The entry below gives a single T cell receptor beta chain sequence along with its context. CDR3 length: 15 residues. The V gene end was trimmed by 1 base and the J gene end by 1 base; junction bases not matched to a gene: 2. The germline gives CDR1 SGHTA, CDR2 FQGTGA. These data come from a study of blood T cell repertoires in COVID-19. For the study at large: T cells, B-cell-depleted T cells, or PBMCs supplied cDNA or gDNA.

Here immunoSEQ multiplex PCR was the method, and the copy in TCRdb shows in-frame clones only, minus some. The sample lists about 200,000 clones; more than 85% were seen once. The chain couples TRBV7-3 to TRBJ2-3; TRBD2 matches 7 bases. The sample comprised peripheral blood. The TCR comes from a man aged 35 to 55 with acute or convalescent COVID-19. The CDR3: CASSLMSGGTDTQYF. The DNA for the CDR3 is TGTGCCAGCAGCTTAATGAGCGGGGGCACAGATACGCAGTATTTT.